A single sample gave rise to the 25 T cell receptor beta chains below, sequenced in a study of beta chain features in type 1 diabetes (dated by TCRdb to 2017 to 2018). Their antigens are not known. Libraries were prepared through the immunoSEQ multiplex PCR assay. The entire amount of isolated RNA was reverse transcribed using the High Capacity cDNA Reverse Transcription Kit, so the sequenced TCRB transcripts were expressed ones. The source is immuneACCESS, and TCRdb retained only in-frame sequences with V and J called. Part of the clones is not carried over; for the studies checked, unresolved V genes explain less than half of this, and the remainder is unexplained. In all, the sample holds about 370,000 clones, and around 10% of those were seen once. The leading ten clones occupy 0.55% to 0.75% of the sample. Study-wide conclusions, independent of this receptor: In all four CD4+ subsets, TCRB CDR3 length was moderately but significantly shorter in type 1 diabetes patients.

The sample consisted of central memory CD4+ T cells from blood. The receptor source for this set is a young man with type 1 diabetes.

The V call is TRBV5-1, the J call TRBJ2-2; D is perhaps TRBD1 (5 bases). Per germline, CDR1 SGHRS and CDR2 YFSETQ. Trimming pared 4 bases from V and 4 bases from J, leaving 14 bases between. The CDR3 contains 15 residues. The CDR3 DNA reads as TGCGCCAGCAGCCAAAGCGTGACAGTCACCGGGGAGCTGTTTTTT. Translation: CASSQSVTVTGELFF.

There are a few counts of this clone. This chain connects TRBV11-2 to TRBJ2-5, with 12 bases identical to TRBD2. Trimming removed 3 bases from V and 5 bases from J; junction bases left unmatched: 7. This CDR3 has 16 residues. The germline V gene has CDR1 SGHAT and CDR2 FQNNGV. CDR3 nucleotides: TGTGCCAGCAGCTTCCTAGCGGGAGGGGGTTCGGAGACCCAGTACTTC. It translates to CASSFLAGGGSETQYF.

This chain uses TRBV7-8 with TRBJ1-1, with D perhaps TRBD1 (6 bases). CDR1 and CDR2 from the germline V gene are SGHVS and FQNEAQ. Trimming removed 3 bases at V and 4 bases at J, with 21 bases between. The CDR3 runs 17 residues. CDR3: CASSLRDSGARSTEAFF. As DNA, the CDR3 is TGTGCCAGCAGCTTGCGGGATTCGGGGGCACGTAGCACTGAAGCTTTCTTT.

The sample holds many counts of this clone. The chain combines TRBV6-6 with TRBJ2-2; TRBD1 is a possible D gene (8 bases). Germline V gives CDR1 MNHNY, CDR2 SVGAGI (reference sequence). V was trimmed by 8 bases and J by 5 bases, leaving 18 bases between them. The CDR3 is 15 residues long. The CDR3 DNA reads TGTGCCAGCGTAGGGGGGGACAGGACAACCGGGGAGCTGTTTTTT. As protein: CASVGGDRTTGELFF.

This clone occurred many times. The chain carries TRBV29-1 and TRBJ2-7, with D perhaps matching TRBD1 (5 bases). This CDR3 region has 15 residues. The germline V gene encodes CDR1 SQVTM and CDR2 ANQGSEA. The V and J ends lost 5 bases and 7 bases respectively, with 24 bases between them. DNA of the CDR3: TGCAGCGTTTTAGGGGTCCTGAAAGGGATCAGTGAGCAGTACTTC. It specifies CSVLGVLKGISEQYF.

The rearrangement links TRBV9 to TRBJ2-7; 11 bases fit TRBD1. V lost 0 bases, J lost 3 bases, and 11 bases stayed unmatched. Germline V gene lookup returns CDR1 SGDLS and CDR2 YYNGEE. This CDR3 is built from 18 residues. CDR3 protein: CASSVAEVGQGARYEQYF. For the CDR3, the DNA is TGTGCCAGCAGCGTAGCTGAAGTCGGACAGGGGGCGCGCTACGAGCAGTACTTC.

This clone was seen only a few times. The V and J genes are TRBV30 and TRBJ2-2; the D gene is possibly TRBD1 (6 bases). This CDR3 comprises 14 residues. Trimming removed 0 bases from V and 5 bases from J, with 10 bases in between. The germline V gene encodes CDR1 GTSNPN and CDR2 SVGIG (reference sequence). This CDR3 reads CAWSVQGLTGELFF. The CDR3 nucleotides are TGTGCCTGGAGTGTACAGGGATTGACCGGGGAGCTGTTTTTT.

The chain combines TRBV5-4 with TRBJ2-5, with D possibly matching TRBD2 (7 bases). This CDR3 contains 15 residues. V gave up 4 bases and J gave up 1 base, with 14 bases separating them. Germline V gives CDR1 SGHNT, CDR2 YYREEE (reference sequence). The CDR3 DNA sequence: TGTGCCAGCAGCGTAGTGGGGGGGCCCCAAGAGACCCAGTACTTC. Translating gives CASSVVGGPQETQYF.

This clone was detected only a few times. CDR3 residues: CASSSLNQPQHF. CDR3 DNA: TGTGCCAGCAGTTCCCTGAATCAGCCCCAGCATTTT. This chain connects TRBV27 to TRBJ1-5; D gene unclear. CDR3 length: 12 residues. V was cut by 4 bases and J by 4 bases, with 5 bases left in between. The germline CDR1 and CDR2 sequences are MNHEY and SMNVEV (reference sequence).

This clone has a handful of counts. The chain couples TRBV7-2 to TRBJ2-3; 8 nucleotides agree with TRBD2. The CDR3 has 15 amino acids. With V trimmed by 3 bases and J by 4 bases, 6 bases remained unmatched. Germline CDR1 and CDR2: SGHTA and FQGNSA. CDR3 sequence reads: CASSFSSGSSDTQYF. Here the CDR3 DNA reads TGTGCCAGCAGCTTTTCCAGCGGGAGCTCAGATACGCAGTATTTT.

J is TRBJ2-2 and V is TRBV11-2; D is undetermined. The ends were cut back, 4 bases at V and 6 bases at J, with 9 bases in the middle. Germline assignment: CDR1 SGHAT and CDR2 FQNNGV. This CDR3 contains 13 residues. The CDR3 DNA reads TGTGCCAGCAGCTCTCAAGGCCCCGGGGAGCTGTTTTTT. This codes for CASSSQGPGELFF.

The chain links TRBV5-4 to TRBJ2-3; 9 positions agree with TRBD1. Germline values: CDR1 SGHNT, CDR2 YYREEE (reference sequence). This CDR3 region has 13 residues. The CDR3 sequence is CAVTGGGTDTQYF. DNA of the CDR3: TGTGCAGTGACAGGGGGGGGCACAGATACGCAGTATTTT.

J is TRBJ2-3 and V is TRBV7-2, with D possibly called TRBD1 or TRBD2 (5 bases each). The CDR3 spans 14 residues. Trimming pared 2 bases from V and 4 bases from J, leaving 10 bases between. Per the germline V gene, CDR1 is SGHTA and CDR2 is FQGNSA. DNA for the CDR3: TGTGCCAGCAGCTTACTCCTGGGGGCAGATACGCAGTATTTT. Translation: CASSLLLGADTQYF. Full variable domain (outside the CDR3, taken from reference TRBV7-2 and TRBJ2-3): GAGVSQSPSNKVTEKGKDVELRCDPISGHTALYWYRQSLGQGLEFLIYFQGNSAPDKSGLPSDRFSAERTGGSVSTLTIQRTQQEDSAVYLCASSLLLGADTQYFGPGTRLTVL.

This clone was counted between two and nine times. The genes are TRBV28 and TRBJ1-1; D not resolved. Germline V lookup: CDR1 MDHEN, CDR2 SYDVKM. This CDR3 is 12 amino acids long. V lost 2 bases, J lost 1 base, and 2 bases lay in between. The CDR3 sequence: CASSLENTEAFF. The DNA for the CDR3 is TGTGCCAGCAGTTTAGAGAACACTGAAGCTTTCTTT.

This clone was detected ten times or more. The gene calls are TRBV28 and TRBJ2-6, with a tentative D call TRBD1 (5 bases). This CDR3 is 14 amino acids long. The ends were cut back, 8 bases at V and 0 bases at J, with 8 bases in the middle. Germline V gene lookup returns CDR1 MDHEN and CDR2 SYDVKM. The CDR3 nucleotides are TGTGCCAGCGCCAGGGCCTCTGGGGCCAACGTCCTGACTTTC. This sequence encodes CASARASGANVLTF. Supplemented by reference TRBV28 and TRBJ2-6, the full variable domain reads DVKVTQSSRYLVKRTGEKVFLECVQDMDHENMFWYRQDPGLGLRLIYFSYDVKMKEKGDIPEGYSVSREKKERFSLILESASTNQTSMYLCASARASGANVLTFGAGSRLTVL.

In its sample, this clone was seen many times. CDR3 loop: CASSLVGAVGTGELFF. The CDR3, as DNA: TGTGCCAGCAGCTTAGTAGGAGCAGTCGGCACCGGGGAGCTGTTTTTT. The chain is built from TRBV7-9 and TRBJ2-2; D gene ambiguous. V dropped 1 base and J dropped 4 bases, with 13 bases sitting between them. This CDR3 contains 16 residues. The germline gives CDR1 SEHNR, CDR2 FQNEAQ (reference sequence).

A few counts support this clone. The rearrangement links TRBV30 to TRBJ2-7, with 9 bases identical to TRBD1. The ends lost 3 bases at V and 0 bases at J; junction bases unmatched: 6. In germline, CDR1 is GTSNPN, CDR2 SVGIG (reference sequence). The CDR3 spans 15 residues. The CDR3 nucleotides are TGTGCCTGGAGGGGGACAGGGCTGAGCTCCTACGAGCAGTACTTC. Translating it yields CAWRGTGLSSYEQYF.

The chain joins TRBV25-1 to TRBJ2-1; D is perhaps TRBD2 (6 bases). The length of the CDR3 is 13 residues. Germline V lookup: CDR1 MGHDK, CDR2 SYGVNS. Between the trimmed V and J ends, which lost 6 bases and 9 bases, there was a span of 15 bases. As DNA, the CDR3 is TGTGCCAGCAGGGCTACTAGCATTGGTGAGCAGTTCTTC. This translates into CASRATSIGEQFF.

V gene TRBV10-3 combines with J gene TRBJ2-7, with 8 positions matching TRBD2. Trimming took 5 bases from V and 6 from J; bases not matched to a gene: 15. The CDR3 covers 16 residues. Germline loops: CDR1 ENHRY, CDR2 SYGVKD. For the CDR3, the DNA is TGTGCCATCAGTCCCTCCCTGGCGGGAGGCCAGGGCGAGCAGTACTTC. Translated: CAISPSLAGGQGEQYF.

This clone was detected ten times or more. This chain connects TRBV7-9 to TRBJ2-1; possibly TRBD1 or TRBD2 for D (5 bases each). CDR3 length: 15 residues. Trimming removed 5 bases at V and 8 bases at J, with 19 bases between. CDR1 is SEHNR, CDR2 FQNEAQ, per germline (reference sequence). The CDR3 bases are TGTGCCAGCAGCCTTGGGACCTACGGAGGCGATGAGCAGTTCTTC. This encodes CASSLGTYGGDEQFF. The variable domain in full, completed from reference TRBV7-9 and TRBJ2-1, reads DTGVSQNPRHKITKRGQNVTFRCDPISEHNRLYWYRQTLGQGPEFLTYFQNEAQLEKSRLLSDRFSAERPKGSFSTLEIQRTEQGDSAMYLCASSLGTYGGDEQFFGPGTRLTVL.

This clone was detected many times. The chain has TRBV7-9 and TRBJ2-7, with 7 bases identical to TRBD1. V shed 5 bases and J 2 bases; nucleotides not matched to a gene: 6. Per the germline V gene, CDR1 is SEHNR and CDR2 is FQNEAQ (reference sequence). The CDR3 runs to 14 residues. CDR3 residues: CASSQDRPTYEQYF. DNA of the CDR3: TGTGCCAGCAGCCAGGACAGGCCGACCTACGAGCAGTACTTC.

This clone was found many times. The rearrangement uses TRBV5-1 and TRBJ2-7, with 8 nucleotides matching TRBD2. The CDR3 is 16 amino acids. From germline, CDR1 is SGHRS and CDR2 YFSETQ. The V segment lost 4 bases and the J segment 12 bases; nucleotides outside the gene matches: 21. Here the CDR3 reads CASSEAWTSSPLKLYF. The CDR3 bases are TGCGCCAGCAGCGAGGCTTGGACTAGCTCACCTCTAAAGCTGTACTTC.

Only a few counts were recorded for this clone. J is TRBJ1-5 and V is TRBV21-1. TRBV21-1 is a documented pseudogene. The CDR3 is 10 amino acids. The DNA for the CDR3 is TGTGCCAGCAGACCGCAGCCCCAGCATTTT. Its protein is CASRPQPQHF.

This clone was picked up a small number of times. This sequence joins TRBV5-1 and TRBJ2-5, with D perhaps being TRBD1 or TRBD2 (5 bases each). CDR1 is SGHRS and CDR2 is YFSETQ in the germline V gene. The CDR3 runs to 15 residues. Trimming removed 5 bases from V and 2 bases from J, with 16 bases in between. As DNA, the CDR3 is TGCGCCAGCAGTCAATCCGGGGCACAACAAGAGACCCAGTACTTC. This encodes CASSQSGAQQETQYF.

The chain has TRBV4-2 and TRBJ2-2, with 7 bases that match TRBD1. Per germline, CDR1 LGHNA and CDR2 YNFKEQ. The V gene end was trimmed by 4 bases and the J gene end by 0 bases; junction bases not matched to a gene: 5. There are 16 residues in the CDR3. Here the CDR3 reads CASSREGGPNTGELFF. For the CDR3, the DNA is TGTGCCAGCAGCCGGGAAGGGGGCCCGAACACCGGGGAGCTGTTTTTT.